This T cell receptor beta chain was captured in a study of brain T cells in children with intractable seizures. Surgery cases with the highest brain T cell transcript signatures were chosen for sequencing. The CDR3 is 11 amino acids. V was shortened by 5 bases and J by 4 bases, with 6 bases between the two germline ends. Per germline, CDR1 SGHDT and CDR2 YYEEEE. The repertoire was sequenced with immunoSEQ multiplex PCR; TCRdb's copy has only in-frame clones and lacks some. The sample includes some 80,000 clones, about 90% of them seen just once. This receptor was taken from a girl aged 2-10 years with Rasmussen encephalitis and intractable seizures. The genes are TRBV5-6 and TRBJ1-2; no clear D gene. The sample was peripheral blood, taken at surgery. CDR3 region: CASRRGYGYTF. The CDR3 coding sequence is TGTGCCAGCAGGCGGGGCTATGGCTACACCTTC. Using reference TRBV5-6 and TRBJ1-2 for the parts outside the CDR3, the full variable domain is DAGVTQSPTHLIKTRGQQVTLRCSPKSGHDTVSWYQQALGQGPQFIFQYYEEEERQRGNFPDRFSGHQFPNYSSELNVNALLLGDSALYLCASRRGYGYTFGSGTRLTVV.